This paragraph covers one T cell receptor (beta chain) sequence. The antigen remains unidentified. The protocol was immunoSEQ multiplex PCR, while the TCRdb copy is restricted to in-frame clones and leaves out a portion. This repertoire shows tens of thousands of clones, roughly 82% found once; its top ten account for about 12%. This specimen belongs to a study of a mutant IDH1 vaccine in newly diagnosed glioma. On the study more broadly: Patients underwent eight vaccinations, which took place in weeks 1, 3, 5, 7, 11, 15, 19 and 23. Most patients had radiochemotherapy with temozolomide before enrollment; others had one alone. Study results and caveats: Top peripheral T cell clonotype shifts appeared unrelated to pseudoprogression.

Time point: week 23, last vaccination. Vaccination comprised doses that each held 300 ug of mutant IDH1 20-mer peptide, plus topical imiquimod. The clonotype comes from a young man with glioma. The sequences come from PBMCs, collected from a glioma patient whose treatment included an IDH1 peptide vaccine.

The CDR3 spells CASSPSPQEYLNTEAFF. CDR3 DNA: TGCGCCAGCAGCCCGAGTCCACAGGAATACCTGAACACTGAAGCTTTCTTT. The chain joins TRBV4-1 to TRBJ1-1; maybe TRBD1 (5 bases). CDR3 size: 17 residues. Trimming pared 4 bases from V and 0 bases from J, leaving 18 bases between. CDR1 and CDR2 from the germline V gene are MGHRA and YSYEKL.